This T cell receptor (beta chain) was documented in a study of blood T cell repertoires in COVID-19. The overall study: Italy, Spain and the United States were the sources of the convalescent and acute COVID-19 samples. Sample material is recorded as cDNA or gDNA derived from T cells, B-cell-depleted T cells, or PBMCs.

With 5 bases clipped from V and 7 bases from J, the junction kept 4 bases outside the gene matches. The CDR3 spans 13 residues. CDR1 is SGHVS and CDR2 is FQNEAQ in the germline V gene. Produced via immunoSEQ multiplex PCR; TCRdb's table is partial and in-frame only. Of about 140,000 clones listed, about three quarters are singletons. This chain connects TRBV7-8 to TRBJ1-4; 7 bases map to TRBD1. Source material: peripheral blood. The receptor's source is a woman between 50 and 59 years old with active or convalescent COVID-19. The CDR3 nucleotides read TGTGCCAGCAGCAGCAGGGGGAGTGAAAAACTGTTTTTT. The encoded protein is CASSSRGSEKLFF.